This T cell receptor (beta chain) was captured in a study of neurological immune-mediated disorders. General study points: The study found no CDR3 amino acid sequences shared by expanded clones across subjects, suggesting private repertoires in all groups.

The team produced cDNA through 5'RACE using 10-nucleotide random UMIs. Each CDR3 protein is one row after TCRdb ran MiXCR on the 5' RACE reads. The repertoire holds more than 50,000 distinct CDR3 sequences, around 10% seen once, with 1.5% to 2% in the top ten. This clonotype appeared many times. Its specificity is unknown. Unsorted libraries used 2 million PBMCs kept at -80 degrees C. Looked up from germline, CDR1 is SGHRS and CDR2 is YFSETQ. Trimming removed 3 bases at V and 2 bases at J, with 13 bases between. CDR3 length: 15 residues. The rearrangement joins TRBV5-1 to TRBJ2-3, with D uncertain. The sample consisted of PBMCs. The source of this sequence is a man aged 60-69 years in good health. The CDR3 protein is CASSSPTFTTDTQYF. The CDR3 DNA reads as TGCGCCAGCAGCTCCCCCACGTTTACCACAGATACGCAGTATTTT.